The entry below gives a single TCR beta chain sequence along with its context. Its antigen remains unidentified. Germline V gene sequence: CDR1 SEHNR, CDR2 FQNEAQ (reference sequence). V was cut by 7 bases and J by 1 base, with 9 bases left in between. This CDR3 comprises 13 residues. The data are from a study of cytomegalovirus exposure and HLA in healthy donors. Researchers ran the PCR with 60 Vbeta and 13 Jbeta primers. Some clones are missing from TCRdb's copy, which holds only in-frame ones; the method was immunoSEQ multiplex PCR. The profile covers some 130,000 clones, with about three quarters appearing a single time and over 1% taken by the ten largest. General observations from the study: Reportedly, fewer N-insertions than the 666-donor mean appeared in an Asian-associated ancestry cluster in a later analysis.

This chain joins TRBV7-9 and TRBJ2-3; D remains ambiguous. This TCR was sampled from a middle-aged woman in good health and CMV-seronegative. The sequenced sample was PBMCs. The CDR3: CASTPKGTDTQYF. The DNA of the CDR3 is TGTGCCAGCACCCCTAAAGGCACAGATACGCAGTATTTT.